What follows is one TCR beta chain and its context. The antigen is unknown. The same CDR3 arises from other DNA sequences in this sample as well. Among the donors, all were Caucasian adults who lived in Nashville, Tennessee. Several immunoSEQ 96-well plates shared each subset's DNA, each plate a replicate. Repertoires were generated with immunoSEQ multiplex PCR, while TCRdb's copy carries only in-frame clones and drops some. The data show roughly 2.5 million clones, more than 80% seen once. The CDR3 runs 14 residues. Trimming stripped 5 bases from V and 0 bases from J, with 5 bases between. CDR1 is MNHEY and CDR2 is SMNVEV in the germline V gene (reference sequence). The data belong to a study of shared clonotypes between healthy human individuals. Broader study findings: Depth was large, yet rarefaction showed that sorted-subset sequencing was incomplete.

Sequencing used naive CD4+ T cells sorted from blood. Subset indicated: CD45RA+ positively selected. The receptor was derived from a young man in good health. J is TRBJ1-6 and V is TRBV27; weak D call: TRBD1 (5 bases). The DNA for the CDR3 is TGTGCCAGCAGTCAGGGCTCCTATAATTCACCCCTCCACTTT. As protein: CASSQGSYNSPLHF.